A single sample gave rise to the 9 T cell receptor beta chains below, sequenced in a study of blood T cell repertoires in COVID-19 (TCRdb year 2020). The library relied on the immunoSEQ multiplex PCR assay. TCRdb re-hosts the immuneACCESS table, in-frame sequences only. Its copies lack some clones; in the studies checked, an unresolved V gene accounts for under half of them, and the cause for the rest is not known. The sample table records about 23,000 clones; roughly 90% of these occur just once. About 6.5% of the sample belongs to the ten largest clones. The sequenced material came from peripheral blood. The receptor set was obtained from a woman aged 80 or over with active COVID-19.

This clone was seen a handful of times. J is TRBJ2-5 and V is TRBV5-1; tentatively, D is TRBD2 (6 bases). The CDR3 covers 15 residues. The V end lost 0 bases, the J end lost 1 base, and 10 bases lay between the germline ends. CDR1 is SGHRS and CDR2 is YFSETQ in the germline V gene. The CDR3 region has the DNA TGCGCCAGCAGCTTGGTGGGCGGGGTCCAAGAGACCCAGTACTTC. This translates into CASSLVGGVQETQYF.

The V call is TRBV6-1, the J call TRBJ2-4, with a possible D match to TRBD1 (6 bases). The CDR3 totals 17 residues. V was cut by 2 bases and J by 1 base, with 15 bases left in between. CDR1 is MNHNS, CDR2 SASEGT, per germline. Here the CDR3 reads CASSESNRERAKNIQYF. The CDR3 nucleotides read TGTGCCAGCAGTGAATCGAACAGGGAGCGGGCCAAAAACATTCAGTACTTC.

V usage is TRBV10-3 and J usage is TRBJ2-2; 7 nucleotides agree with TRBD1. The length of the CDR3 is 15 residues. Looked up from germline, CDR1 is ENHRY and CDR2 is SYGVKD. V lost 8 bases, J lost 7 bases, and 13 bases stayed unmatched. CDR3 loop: CAIPFSGGRSGELFF. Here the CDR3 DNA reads TGTGCCATCCCGTTTTCAGGGGGTAGGAGCGGGGAGCTGTTTTTT.

CDR3 region: CASSRSGLAGGRAYNEQFF. Here the CDR3 DNA reads TGTGCCAGCAGCCGCTCTGGACTAGCGGGGGGTCGAGCCTACAATGAGCAGTTCTTC. The gene calls are TRBV5-4 and TRBJ2-1; 14 bases are a match to TRBD2. CDR3 size: 19 residues. Germline values: CDR1 SGHNT, CDR2 YYREEE (reference sequence). J gave up 2 bases and V 4 bases, and 11 bases lay outside the gene matches.

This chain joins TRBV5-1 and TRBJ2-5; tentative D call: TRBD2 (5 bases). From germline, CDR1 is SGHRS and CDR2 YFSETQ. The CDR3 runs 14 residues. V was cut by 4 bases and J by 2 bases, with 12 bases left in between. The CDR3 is CASSPGNQQETQYF. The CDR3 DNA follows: TGCGCCAGCAGCCCCGGGAACCAACAAGAGACCCAGTACTTC.

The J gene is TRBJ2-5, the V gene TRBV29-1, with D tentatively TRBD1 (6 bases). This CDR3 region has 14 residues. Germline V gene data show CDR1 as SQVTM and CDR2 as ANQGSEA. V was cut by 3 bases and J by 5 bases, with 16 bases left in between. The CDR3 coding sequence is TGCAGCGTTGACCCTTCACAGGGTTTGGAGACCCAGTACTTC. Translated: CSVDPSQGLETQYF.

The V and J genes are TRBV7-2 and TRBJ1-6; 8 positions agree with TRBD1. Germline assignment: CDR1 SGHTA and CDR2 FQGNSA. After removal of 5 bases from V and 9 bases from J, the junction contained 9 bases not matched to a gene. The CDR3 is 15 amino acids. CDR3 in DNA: TGTGCCAGCAGCCCTCCCGGGACAGGATTTTCACCCCTCCACTTT. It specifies CASSPPGTGFSPLHF.

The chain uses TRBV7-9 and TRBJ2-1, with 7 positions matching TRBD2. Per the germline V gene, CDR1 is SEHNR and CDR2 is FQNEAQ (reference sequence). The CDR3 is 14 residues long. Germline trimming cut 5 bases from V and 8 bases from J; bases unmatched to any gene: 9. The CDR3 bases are TGTGCCAGCAGCCCGACTAGCCTCCAGGATGAGCAGTTCTTC. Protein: CASSPTSLQDEQFF.

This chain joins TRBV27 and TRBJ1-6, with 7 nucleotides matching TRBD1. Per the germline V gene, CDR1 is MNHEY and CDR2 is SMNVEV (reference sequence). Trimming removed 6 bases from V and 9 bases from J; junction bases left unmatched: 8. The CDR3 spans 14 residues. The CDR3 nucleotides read TGTGCCAGCAGAGGACAGGAGTCGCGTTCACCCCTCCACTTT. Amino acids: CASRGQESRSPLHF.